Listed below are T cell receptor beta chains from one sample, sequenced in a study of T cell changes during pregnancy in multiple sclerosis. Here immunoSEQ multiplex PCR was the method, and the copy in TCRdb shows in-frame clones only, minus some. In the table there are tens of thousands of clones, 85% to 95% of which are singletons. Specimen: CD4+ T cells from peripheral blood mononuclear cells, collected in the first trimester of pregnancy. These TCRs come from a female donor with multiple sclerosis, enrolled in a pregnancy study. CDR3s leave out the opening cysteine and the closing phenylalanine or tryptophan. A D gene is named only where the DNA matches it firmly.

v_call	j_call	d_call	cdr3_aa
TRBV9	TRBJ2-5	.	ASSGETRTAYQETQY
TRBV11-3	TRBJ2-1	.	ASSLEAGASNEQF
TRBV5-6	TRBJ2-3	TRBD1	ASSPWGQGTDTQY
TRBV19	TRBJ1-2	TRBD1	ASSGQGGRNGYT
TRBV14	TRBJ1-6	.	ASSQGLRDSPLH
TRBV11-1	TRBJ2-7	TRBD2	ASSKGLAGGYEQY
TRBV19	TRBJ2-6	TRBD1	ATRDRDRGFSGANVLT
TRBV7-8	TRBJ1-5	.	ASSLALRGDQPQH
TRBV30	TRBJ1-5	TRBD1	AWSKGTAISNQPQH
TRBV20-1	TRBJ1-2	.	SADSYT
TRBV5-1	TRBJ2-3	TRBD2	ASSRGLAADTQY
TRBV6-1	TRBJ2-7	.	ASSEAGVTYEQY
TRBV23-1	TRBJ1-5	.	ASTPEGPGDTQPQH
TRBV9	TRBJ2-1	TRBD2	ASSVAASGVDEQF
TRBV23-1	TRBJ2-7	.	ASSHQGEQY
TRBV9	TRBJ2-1	.	ASTSHVDSYNEQF
TRBV7-2	TRBJ2-5	.	ASSPRAPRGGETQY
TRBV30	TRBJ2-7	TRBD1	AWGAGTGLYGYEQY
TRBV15	TRBJ2-5	TRBD2	ATSRIAGMQETQY
TRBV7-3	TRBJ1-6	.	ASSSGDSPLH
TRBV29-1	TRBJ2-5	TRBD2	SVAGRLQETQY
TRBV7-5	TRBJ1-2	.	ARSLADGYT
TRBV2	TRBJ1-1	TRBD1	ASNRGMNTEAF
TRBV30	TRBJ1-1	.	AWSVGRNTEAF
TRBV4-1	TRBJ1-2	TRBD1	ASSLLTQGEDGYT
TRBV15	TRBJ1-2	.	ATSTISRVEAGYT
TRBV27	TRBJ2-5	TRBD2	ASRPGTTLKTQY
TRBV15	TRBJ1-6	.	ATSRREDNSPLH
TRBV7-7	TRBJ1-3	.	ASSPQAGNTIY